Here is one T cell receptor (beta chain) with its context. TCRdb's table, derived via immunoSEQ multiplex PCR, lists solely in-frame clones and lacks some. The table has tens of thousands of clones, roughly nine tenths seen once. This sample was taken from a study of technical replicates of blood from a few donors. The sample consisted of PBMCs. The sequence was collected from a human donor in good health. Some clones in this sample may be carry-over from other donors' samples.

CDR3 in amino acids: CASSQDWPGAYEQYF. CDR3 DNA sequence: TGCGCCAGCAGCCAAGATTGGCCAGGGGCCTACGAGCAGTACTTC. The genes are TRBV4-3 and TRBJ2-7; maybe TRBD1 (6 bases). Looked up from germline, CDR1 is LGHNA and CDR2 is YSLEER. V lost 0 bases and J lost 2, with 11 bases in between. The CDR3 is 15 amino acids.